The table lists the clone carrying this TCR beta chain with many counts. V was trimmed by 4 bases and J by 2 bases, leaving 12 bases between them. This CDR3 region has 14 residues. In germline, CDR1 is SGDLS, CDR2 YYNGEE. MiXCR, run by TCRdb on the RT-PCR reads, gives a single entry per CDR3 protein. Among hundreds of thousands of distinct CDR3 sequences listed, 14% were seen once. The sequence derives from a female donor in good health, serving as a healthy control. The chain couples TRBV9 to TRBJ2-5; D perhaps matches TRBD1 (6 bases). The sample comprised memory CD4+ T cells from blood. CDR3 sequence reads: CASSPYTGQETQYF. CDR3 bases: TGTGCCAGCAGCCCCTACACAGGGCAAGAGACCCAGTACTTC.